This passage covers 4 T cell receptor beta chains from one sample sequenced in a study of cytomegalovirus exposure and HLA in healthy donors. The PCR was carried out with 60 Vbeta primers and 13 Jbeta primers. TCRdb keeps only in-frame clones here, not all; method: immunoSEQ multiplex PCR. This sample has around 120,000 clones; approximately 80% occur once, and the top ten carry 2.5% to 3.5%. The material sequenced was PBMCs. The receptors derive from a male donor in good health and CMV-seronegative.

The CDR3 region is CASSFQPGQLNEKLFF. As DNA, the CDR3 is TGCGCCAGCAGCTTCCAACCGGGACAGCTTAATGAAAAACTGTTTTTT. The V gene is TRBV5-1, the J gene TRBJ1-4; TRBD1 matches at 7 bases. Germline CDR1 reads SGHRS; CDR2 reads YFSETQ. The CDR3 extends over 16 amino acids. Germline trimming cut 2 bases from V and 4 bases from J; bases unmatched to any gene: 8.

V gene TRBV14 combines with J gene TRBJ1-3; the D is unclear. Germline CDR1 SGHDN, CDR2 FVKESK. The ends were cut back, 4 bases at V and 0 bases at J, with 7 bases in the middle. CDR3 length: 14 residues. The DNA of the CDR3 is TGTGCCAGCAGCCGGCGGTCCTCTGGAAACACCATATATTTT. This sequence encodes CASSRRSSGNTIYF.

The genes are TRBV6-1 and TRBJ1-6; TRBD1 matches 10 bases. The CDR3 spans 14 residues. The germline gives CDR1 MNHNS, CDR2 SASEGT. V was clipped by 6 bases and J by 5 bases; unmatched bases: 1. The CDR3 protein is CASRGTGDNSPLHF. The CDR3 DNA reads TGTGCCAGCAGGGGGACAGGGGATAATTCACCCCTCCACTTT.

This chain's CDR3 is CASSPSMAAEEQFF. The CDR3 DNA reads as TGTGCCAGCAGCCCATCTATGGCTGCGGAAGAGCAGTTCTTC. The rearrangement links TRBV7-2 to TRBJ2-1; D unclear. The germline V and J ends were trimmed by 5 bases and 10 bases, with 18 bases remaining between them. The CDR3 has 14 amino acids. Per germline, CDR1 SGHTA and CDR2 FQGNSA.